Listed here is a single TCR beta chain. Its antigen remains unidentified. Unique molecular identifiers featured in each of the TCR beta cDNA libraries. TCRdb fed the PCR reads into MiXCR, producing one record per CDR3 protein. The profile covers 180,000 or so distinct CDR3 sequences, with 25% to 35% appearing a single time and about 3.4% taken by the ten largest. The data belong to a study of post-analysis software for immune sequencing data. The study's findings and limits: Four to six TRBV segments, including TRBV5-6, TRBV5-1 and TRBV20-1, were more frequent in patients than controls.

The germline gives CDR1 GTSNPN, CDR2 SVGIG (reference sequence). This CDR3 is built from 13 residues. V was shortened by 2 bases and J by 4 bases, with 10 bases between the two germline ends. This clonotype originated in a girl aged 2-17 years with multiple sclerosis. The sample taken for sequencing was blood. J is TRBJ2-3 and V is TRBV30, with D perhaps TRBD1 (6 bases). CDR3 sequence reads: CAWSNRVADTQYF. CDR3 coding DNA: TGTGCCTGGAGTAACAGGGTTGCAGATACGCAGTATTTT.